This T cell receptor beta chain was obtained from a study of beta chain features in type 1 diabetes (dated by TCRdb to the late 2010s). With regard to the full study: Patients and healthy donors did not differ in mean age, gender distribution, total cell number or subset yield. Across all samples, 90 million to 130 million sorted cells were examined, and cell number per subset correlated strongly with RNA yield. In the study, TCRB repertoires of sorted circulating CD4+ T cell subsets from recently diagnosed type 1 diabetes patients were compared with those of matched healthy donors. Whereas all 28 donors provided naive and central memory subsets, regulatory and stem cell-like memory subsets were isolated from just 8 patients and roughly eight healthy donors.

The High Capacity cDNA Reverse Transcription Kit was used to reverse transcribe all of the isolated RNA, meaning that expressed TCRB transcripts were what got sequenced. Naive, central memory and regulatory T cell samples underwent deep immunoSEQ sequencing, averaging approximately 3.3 million total reads per sample. After sorted cells were lysed in RLT buffer, RNA was extracted with DNase-treated RNeasy Micro or Mini kits, with the choice depending on cell number. Each cell subset was processed separately to prevent cross-contamination, with patient and healthy donor samples processed together. TCRB sequences were amplified from cDNA with the immunoSEQ multiplex PCR, producing 87-bp fragments spanning the CDR3 region. Sequencing of the amplicons was performed on the Illumina HiSeq platform. On the study's bioinformatics: PCR bias was computationally corrected using synthetic template baselines, reads within Hamming distance 2 were collapsed, and singletons that could not be merged were discarded. Reads were aligned against IMGT so that V, D and J genes, CDR3 length and insertions or deletions at six rearrangement sites could be assigned. Within each subset, clonotype counts were normalized to sorted cell number, and only after that were true diversity and Gini coefficients computed with the tcR R package. The overlap coefficient, calculated on TCRB nucleotide sequences, was used to measure repertoire sharing. Out-of-frame TCRB sequences from naive cells were analyzed to stand in for the pre-selection repertoire. TCRdb re-hosts the immuneACCESS table, in-frame sequences only. Its copies lack some clones; in the studies checked, an unresolved V gene accounts for under half of them, and the cause for the rest is not known. V and J calls and clone size are given by that table; D and trimming were obtained from the DNA. This sample is represented by over 700,000 clones; 17% of them were singletons. Together, the top ten hold 0.023% of the sample.

Each donor gave one peripheral blood draw, about 110 mL on average, collected into heparinised tubes. A BD FACSAria II and a panel including CD45RO, CCR7, CD25, CD127, CD95 and CD27 were used to sort naive, central memory, regulatory and stem cell-like memory CD4+ T cells. All sorted populations exceeded 98% purity. PBMCs were isolated immediately by Lymphoprep density gradient centrifugation and stained directly without culture. Samples were stained and sorted in pairs, with one healthy donor and one patient per experiment, so that batch effects were minimized. What the study reported, not specific to this receptor: PCR may preferentially amplify shorter templates, but because patient and control samples were amplified and corrected together, any resulting skew would affect both groups equally. Type 1 diabetes patients showed a moderate but significant shortening of TCRB CDR3 length in all four CD4+ subsets. At VDJ recombination sites, patients with type 1 diabetes made fewer insertions and deleted more nucleotides, a pattern implying thymic rearrangement abnormalities. Because cDNA was sequenced instead of genomic DNA, activated cells with high expression could be over-represented, although the groups did not differ in activation or CD3 levels. Because the HLA sub-analyses included only small numbers of individuals, any influence of HLA type on TCRB rearrangement was left unresolved. Naive, central memory and regulatory TCRB repertoires appeared more similar among patients than among healthy donors.

This clone was counted between two and nine times. The specificity of this receptor is unknown. The record has no base qualities; no much larger clone is one base away. Material: naive CD4+ T cells from blood. The cell subset or site label here, explained by the study, means: true naive CD4+ T cells. The receptor was derived from a woman between 18 and 29 years old in good health.

The CDR3 sequence is CASSLHETQYF. The nucleotide sequence reads as follows: TGTGCCAGCAGTTTACACGAGACCCAGTACTTC. The receptor chain draws on TRBV28 and TRBJ2-5; too little of a D gene remains to name it. Trimming at the junction amounts to 2 bases on V and 5 bases on J, and the germline ends lie 3 bases apart. Reading from cysteine to phenylalanine, the CDR3 counts 11 amino acids. Only the CDR3 DNA stays, 33 bases, in frame from base 1. The germline V gene specifies MDHEN as CDR1 and SYDVKM as CDR2.